The T cell receptor beta chain under discussion was sequenced for a study of T cell changes during pregnancy in multiple sclerosis (dated by TCRdb to about 2019). For the study in its entirety: The study examined how the T cell repertoire changed over the course of pregnancy in women with multiple sclerosis.

The CDR3 numbers 13 residues from cysteine through phenylalanine. Only the CDR3 DNA stays, 39 bases, in frame from base 1. Cut back by 2 bases and 4 bases, the V and J ends lie 8 bases apart. Based on the germline V gene, the CDR1 and CDR2 sequences are MNHEY and SVGAGI. The method behind the library was the immunoSEQ multiplex PCR assay. This is the immuneACCESS table as TCRdb keeps it, with only in-frame sequences that have V and J called. A part of the clones is gone; compared with another copy, unresolved V genes explain less than half, and the rest is unexplained. For this sample there are approximately 100,000 clones; approximately 94% appear just once. The top ten hold more than 0.8% of the sample. In this sample, this clone turned up once. This receptor's antigen is unknown. Base quality data are lacking; no much larger clone is found one base away.

This receptor was taken from a female donor with multiple sclerosis, enrolled in a pregnancy study. Sequencing was performed on peripheral blood, taken before pregnancy. The rearrangement joined TRBV6-5 to TRBJ1-1; perhaps TRBD1 is the D gene, with 6 bases matching. The CDR3 region: CASSYARGTEAFF. The DNA sequence is as follows: TGTGCCAGCAGTTACGCCAGGGGCACTGAAGCTTTCTTT.